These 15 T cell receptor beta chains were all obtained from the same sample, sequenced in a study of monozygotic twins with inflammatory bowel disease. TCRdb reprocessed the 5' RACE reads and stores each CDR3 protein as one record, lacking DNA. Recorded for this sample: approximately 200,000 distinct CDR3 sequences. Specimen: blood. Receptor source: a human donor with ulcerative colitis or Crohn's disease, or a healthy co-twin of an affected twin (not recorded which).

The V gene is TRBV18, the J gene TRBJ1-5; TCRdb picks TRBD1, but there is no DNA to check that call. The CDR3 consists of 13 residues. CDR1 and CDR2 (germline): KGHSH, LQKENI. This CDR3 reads CASSSGGVQPQHF.

The CDR3 sequence is CASSQFWQRTYNEQFF. The V call is TRBV19, the J call TRBJ2-1. Germline-derived CDR1 and CDR2 are LNHDA and SQIVND (reference sequence). The CDR3 is 16 residues long.

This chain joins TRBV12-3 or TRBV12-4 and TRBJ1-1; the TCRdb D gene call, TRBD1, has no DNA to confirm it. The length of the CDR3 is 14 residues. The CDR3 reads CASSLPRGWTEAFF.

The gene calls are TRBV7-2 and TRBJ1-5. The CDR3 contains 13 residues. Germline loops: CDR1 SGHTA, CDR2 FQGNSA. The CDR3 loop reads CASSQYWDQPQHF.

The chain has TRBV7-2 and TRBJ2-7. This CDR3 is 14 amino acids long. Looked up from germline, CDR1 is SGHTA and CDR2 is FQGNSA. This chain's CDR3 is CASSLEGSAYEQYF.

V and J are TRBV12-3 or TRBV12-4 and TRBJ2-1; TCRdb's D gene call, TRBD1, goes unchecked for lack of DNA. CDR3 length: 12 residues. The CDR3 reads CASTWDPSEQFF.

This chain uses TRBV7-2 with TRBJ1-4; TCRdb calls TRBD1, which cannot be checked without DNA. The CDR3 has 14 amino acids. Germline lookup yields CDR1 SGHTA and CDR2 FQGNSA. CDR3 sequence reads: CASSQGRQGEKLFF.

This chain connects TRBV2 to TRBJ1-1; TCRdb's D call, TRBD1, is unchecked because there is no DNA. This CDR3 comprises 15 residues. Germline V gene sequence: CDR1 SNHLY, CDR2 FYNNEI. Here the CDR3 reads CASGKEGTMNTEAFF.

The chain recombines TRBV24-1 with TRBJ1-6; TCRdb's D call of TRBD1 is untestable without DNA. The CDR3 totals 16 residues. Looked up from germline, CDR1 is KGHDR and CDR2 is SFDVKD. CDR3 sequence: CATGLYTTGRFSPLHF.

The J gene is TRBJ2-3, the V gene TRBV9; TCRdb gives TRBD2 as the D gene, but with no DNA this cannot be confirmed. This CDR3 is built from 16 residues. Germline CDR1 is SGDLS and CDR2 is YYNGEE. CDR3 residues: CASSVGRLAGADTQYF.

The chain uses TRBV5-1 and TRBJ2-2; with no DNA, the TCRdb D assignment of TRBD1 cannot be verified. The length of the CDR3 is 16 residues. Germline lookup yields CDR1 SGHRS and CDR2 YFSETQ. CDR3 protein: CASSLAGTGSTGELFF.

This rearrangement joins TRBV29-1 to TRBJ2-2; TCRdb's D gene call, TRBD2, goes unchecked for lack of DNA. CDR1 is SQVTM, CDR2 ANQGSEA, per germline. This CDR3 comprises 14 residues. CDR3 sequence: CSVSSGGETGELFF.

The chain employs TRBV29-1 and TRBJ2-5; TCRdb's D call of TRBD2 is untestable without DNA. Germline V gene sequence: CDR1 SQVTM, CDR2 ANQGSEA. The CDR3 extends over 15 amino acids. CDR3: CSVESLATPQETQYF.

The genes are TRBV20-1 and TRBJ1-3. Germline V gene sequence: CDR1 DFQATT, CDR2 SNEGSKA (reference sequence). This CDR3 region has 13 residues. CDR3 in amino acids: CSATPRSGNTIYF.

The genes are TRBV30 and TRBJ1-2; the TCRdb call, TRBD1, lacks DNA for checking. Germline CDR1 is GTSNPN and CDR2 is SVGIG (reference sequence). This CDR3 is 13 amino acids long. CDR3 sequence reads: CAWSVSAGDGYTF.